A selection of T cell receptor beta chains follows, all from one sample in a study of T-cell memory formation after mild COVID-19. TCRdb ran MiXCR on the 5' RACE reads and lists one entry per CDR3 protein. The table has a few hundred thousand distinct CDR3 sequences, 15% to 20% seen once; the top ten hold around a fifth. Sequenced: PBMCs or a T cell subset sorted from them (not recorded which). The receptors here all came from a man between 18 and 29 years old who had mild COVID-19 (a few samples of this study predate the infection). Cell type and time point are not known. Each CDR3 is given with its conserved first and last residue. D genes are given only for firm matches. Clone size, where shown, is once, few, many, or a class for clones that have expanded.

TRBV10-3,TRBD2,.,TRBJ2-7,TGTGCCACCGGGGGGACTAGCGGAACCTACGAGCAGTACTTC,CATGGTSGTYEQYF
TRBV11-2,.,few,TRBJ1-6,TGTGCCAGCAGCTTCGGATTCCGGATGCGCTCCTATAATTCACCCCTCCACTTT,CASSFGFRMRSYNSPLHF
TRBV18,.,few,TRBJ2-1,TGTGCCAGCTCTCCCGCCAAGGACAATGAGCAGTTCTTC,CASSPAKDNEQFF
TRBV6-5,.,.,TRBJ2-7,TGTGCCAGCAGTTACCACGCCCTTTTCCGACGCGAGCAGTACTTC,CASSYHALFRREQYF
TRBV7-9,.,.,TRBJ1-1,TGTGCCAGCAGCTTATCTATTACGAACACTGAAGCTTTCTTT,CASSLSITNTEAFF
TRBV5-6,TRBD1,.,TRBJ2-1,TGTGCCAGCAGGGCCGGGACGACAGGGTGGGGTGAGCAGTTCTTC,CASRAGTTGWGEQFF
TRBV6-6,.,.,TRBJ1-6,TGTGCCAGCAGACCCGGACTCGATCCACCCCTCCACTTT,CASRPGLDPPLHF
TRBV7-3,.,.,TRBJ1-6,TGTGCCAGCAGCCTCGGGACGGTTAATTCACCCCTCCACTTT,CASSLGTVNSPLHF
TRBV6-2/TRBV6-3,.,.,TRBJ2-3,TGTGCCAGCATGGGGGTCTACTACAGCACAGATACGCAGTATTTT,CASMGVYYSTDTQYF
TRBV5-6,TRBD2,once,TRBJ2-1,TGTGCCAGCAGCTTGTTTGAACTAGCGGTTTTAAGCTCCTACAATGAGCAGTTCTTC,CASSLFELAVLSSYNEQFF
TRBV11-2,.,.,TRBJ1-1,TGTGCCAGCAGCTTAAATTCGATTCAGGGAGGAACTGAAGCTTTCTTT,CASSLNSIQGGTEAFF
TRBV7-2,.,.,TRBJ1-5,TGTGCCAGCAGCTTATGGCAGCATAGCAATCAGCCCCAGCATTTT,CASSLWQHSNQPQHF
TRBV7-8,TRBD2,few,TRBJ2-5,TGTGCCAGCAGCTTAACCCTAGCGGGGCAGGTCAGAGAGACCCAGTACTTC,CASSLTLAGQVRETQYF
TRBV29-1,.,few,TRBJ1-1,TGCAGCGTTGAAGGTGGGGACACTGAAGCTTTCTTT,CSVEGGDTEAFF
TRBV11-3,TRBD2,.,TRBJ2-1,TGTGCCAGCAGCCGCGGACTAGCGGGGGGGGGTGAGCAGTTCTTC,CASSRGLAGGGEQFF
TRBV12-3/TRBV12-4,TRBD2,.,TRBJ2-1,TGTGCCAGCACTCGGACTAGCGGGGGGTGGGGAGGTGAGCAGTTCTTC,CASTRTSGGWGGEQFF
TRBV28,.,.,TRBJ2-3,TGTGCCAGCAGGTTTCGGGGGAGCCACACAGATACGCAGTATTTT,CASRFRGSHTDTQYF
TRBV5-1,.,.,TRBJ1-1,TGCGCCAGCAGCTTAGGCACCTCTAACACTGAAGCTTTCTTT,CASSLGTSNTEAFF
TRBV10-3,.,.,TRBJ1-1,TGTGCCATCACCGGGGATGGTAACACTGAAGCTTTCTTT,CAITGDGNTEAFF
TRBV12-3/TRBV12-4,.,.,TRBJ1-5,TGTGCCAGCAGTCCCAACGAGAGAAATCAGCCCCAGCATTTT,CASSPNERNQPQHF
TRBV11-2,TRBD1,.,TRBJ2-1,TGTGCCAGCAGCATTGACAGGGACAATGAGCAGTTCTTC,CASSIDRDNEQFF
TRBV30,TRBD1,many,TRBJ2-7,TGTGCCTGGAAGGGGGACAGGGAGGGGGCCTACGAGCAGTACTTC,CAWKGDREGAYEQYF
TRBV12-3/TRBV12-4,TRBD2,.,TRBJ2-3,TGTGCCAGCAGTCGGACTAGCGGGGCTCAGGGCACGCAGTATTTT,CASSRTSGAQGTQYF
TRBV12-3/TRBV12-4,.,few,TRBJ2-4,TGTGCCAGCAGTTTACCAGGAGAGGTCATTCAGTACTTC,CASSLPGEVIQYF
TRBV18,.,few,TRBJ1-6,TGTGCCAGCTCCCCGGACTATTCATCACCCCTCCACTTT,CASSPDYSSPLHF
TRBV20-1,TRBD2,.,TRBJ2-1,TGCAGTGCTAGCGGGGGGAGCTCCTACAATGAGCAGTTCTTC,CSASGGSSYNEQFF
TRBV12-3/TRBV12-4,.,many,TRBJ1-2,TGTGCCAGCAGTTTAGCGCTAGGCAGGAGCTATGGCTACACCTTC,CASSLALGRSYGYTF
TRBV10-2,.,many,TRBJ2-6,TGCGCCAGCAGGAAGGGGGGGGCTGGGGCCAACGTCCTGACTTTC,CASRKGGAGANVLTF
TRBV29-1,TRBD1,few,TRBJ1-2,TGCAGCGCTGGAGGGACGACAGGGCTCGGCGGCTACACCTTC,CSAGGTTGLGGYTF
TRBV12-3/TRBV12-4,TRBD2,.,TRBJ2-5,TGTGCCAGCCGGCGGCTAGCGGGGGCCCAAGAGACCCAGTACTTC,CASRRLAGAQETQYF
TRBV20-1,.,few,TRBJ2-2,TGCAGTGCTAGACCCCAAACAAACCAGATCACCGGGGAGCTGTTTTTT,CSARPQTNQITGELFF
TRBV7-2,TRBD2,few,TRBJ2-1,TGTGCCAGCAGCGCCCCTTCCCTAGCGGGGAGTGCGTCGAATGAGCAGTTCTTC,CASSAPSLAGSASNEQFF
TRBV18,.,.,TRBJ2-2,TGTGCCAGCTCACCAGACGAAGGGTCCGGGGAGCTGTTTTTT,CASSPDEGSGELFF
TRBV6-2/TRBV6-3,.,.,TRBJ1-1,TGTGCCAGCAGTTACTCCTTCGACATGAGGAACACTGAAGCTTTCTTT,CASSYSFDMRNTEAFF
TRBV5-5,TRBD1,.,TRBJ1-5,TGTGCCAGCAGCTTGGAGCAGGGGGCCCAGCCCCAGCATTTT,CASSLEQGAQPQHF
TRBV5-8,.,few,TRBJ2-1,TGTGCCAGCAGCTCTCAGACCCGGGGGGAGCAGTTCTTC,CASSSQTRGEQFF
TRBV5-5,.,.,TRBJ1-5,TGTGCCAGCAGCTTGGGATGGGAATCGAATCAGCCCCAGCATTTT,CASSLGWESNQPQHF
TRBV7-8,TRBD1,few,TRBJ1-1,TGTGCCAGCGGCCACAGGGGGGATAACACTGAAGCTTTCTTT,CASGHRGDNTEAFF
TRBV29-1,TRBD2,few,TRBJ2-5,TGCAGCGTTGGGACTAGCGGGATGGCCCAAGAGACCCAGTACTTC,CSVGTSGMAQETQYF
TRBV13,TRBD2,few,TRBJ2-1,TGTGCCAGCAGTTCTATCGGGACTAGCGGACCTTACAATGAGCAGTTCTTC,CASSSIGTSGPYNEQFF
TRBV6-6,.,.,TRBJ1-5,TGTGCCAGCAGTAAGCAGGGAACTGGGCAGCCCCAGCATTTT,CASSKQGTGQPQHF
TRBV7-2,.,.,TRBJ1-2,TGTGCCAGCAGCACCCGACAGGAGTCTATTGGCTACACCTTC,CASSTRQESIGYTF
TRBV7-2,.,few,TRBJ2-3,TGTGCCAGCAGCTTAAATGCGGGGCCGGATACGCAGTATTTT,CASSLNAGPDTQYF
TRBV27,.,once,TRBJ2-2,TGTGCCAGCAGTCCCTCCGGGACACAAAACACCGGGGAGCTGTTTTTT,CASSPSGTQNTGELFF
TRBV20-1,TRBD2,.,TRBJ2-5,TGCAGTGCTAGTTCCCCCACACTAGCGGGTAAAGAGACCCAGTACTTC,CSASSPTLAGKETQYF
TRBV7-9,.,.,TRBJ1-5,TGTGCCAGCAGCTTATATGGGACACGAGATCAGCCCCAGCATTTT,CASSLYGTRDQPQHF
TRBV6-2/TRBV6-3,.,.,TRBJ2-1,TGTGCCAGCAGTTATCCGGGTTCTGACAATGAGCAGTTCTTC,CASSYPGSDNEQFF
TRBV5-1,.,.,TRBJ1-4,TGCGCCAGCAGCCAGGTGGCAACTAATGAAAAACTGTTTTTT,CASSQVATNEKLFF
TRBV7-2,TRBD2,.,TRBJ2-5,TGTGCCAGCAGCTTTGCTAGCGGGGGTCAGACCCAGTACTTC,CASSFASGGQTQYF
TRBV18,.,few,TRBJ2-5,TGTGCCAGCTCACGTTCTAGCTTGGAGACCCAGTACTTC,CASSRSSLETQYF
TRBV29-1,TRBD1,.,TRBJ2-2,TGCAGCGTTGAAAGGCTAACAGGGGGCATTACCGGGGAGCTGTTTTTT,CSVERLTGGITGELFF
TRBV5-1,TRBD1,.,TRBJ2-5,TGCGCCAGCAGCTACGCCCGGACAGGGGGCCAAGAGACCCAGTACTTC,CASSYARTGGQETQYF
TRBV7-6,.,many,TRBJ1-5,TGTGCCAGCAGCTTAGGGGGTAATAGCAATCAGCCCCAGCATTTT,CASSLGGNSNQPQHF
TRBV7-9,.,.,TRBJ2-7,TGTGCCAGCAGCTCGGACCCGATTGGGGAGCAGTACTTC,CASSSDPIGEQYF
TRBV3-1,TRBD2,few,TRBJ2-7,TGTGCCAGCAGCCGAGCTAGCGGGGGCTACGAGCAGTACTTC,CASSRASGGYEQYF
TRBV7-2,.,few,TRBJ2-3,TGTGCCAGCAGCTCAGTCGCGGGGACAGATACGCAGTATTTT,CASSSVAGTDTQYF
TRBV28,TRBD1,.,TRBJ1-5,TGTGCCAGCGCTTCGGGACAGGGGGTCAGTCAGCCCCAGCATTTT,CASASGQGVSQPQHF
TRBV20-1,.,few,TRBJ2-3,TGCAGTGCTGAGGACGCAGATACGCAGTATTTT,CSAEDADTQYF
TRBV5-5,TRBD1,.,TRBJ1-6,TGTGCCAGCAGCTTGAAACTCGACAGGGGGAATTCACCCCTCCACTTT,CASSLKLDRGNSPLHF
TRBV5-1,.,.,TRBJ2-7,TGCGCCAGCAGCCCGGGGGGGACAGCCGCCAGCTCCTACGAGCAGTACTTC,CASSPGGTAASSYEQYF